The clone carrying this TCR beta chain has more than one count but fewer than ten. Its antigen is undetermined. Unmatched junction bases numbered 8, after V lost 3 bases and J lost 4 bases. CDR1 is SGHNT and CDR2 is YYREEE in the germline V gene (reference sequence). This CDR3 has 16 amino acids. As part of library construction, unique molecular identifiers were attached to individual cDNA molecules. TCRdb recomputed calls from the 5' RACE reads with MiXCR, one row per CDR3 protein. The profile shows about 81,000 distinct CDR3 sequences, more than 5% of them singletons. This sample is part of a study of early T cells in non-severe SARS-CoV-2 infection. Study conclusions and caveats: Anti-spike CD8 specificities were favored by VDJdb matching, whose results missed private and CD4 specificities.

This receptor was taken from an adult who was a healthcare worker with PCR-confirmed SARS-CoV-2 infection or an uninfected control (not recorded which). J is TRBJ2-1 and V is TRBV5-4, with TRBD1 matching 9 bases. Sequenced material: whole blood. The CDR3 reads CASSSPRTGAYNEQFF. In DNA form, the CDR3 reads TGTGCCAGCAGCTCCCCAAGGACAGGGGCTTACAATGAGCAGTTCTTC.